This TCR beta chain stems from a study of blood T cells in healthy people across ages. This clonotype was seen more than once but under ten times. Trimming removed 3 bases at V and 6 bases at J, with 12 bases between. CDR1 DFQATT and CDR2 SNEGSKA come from the germline V gene (reference sequence). This CDR3 comprises 13 residues. A second PCR, run for roughly 6 to 11 cycles, used a sample-barcoded 5' primer plus a J-beta primer mix. One entry per CDR3 protein, called by TCRdb with MiXCR from the 5' RACE reads. The sample holds about 640,000 distinct CDR3 sequences, 58% seen once. This clonotype originated in a man in his sixties in good health. The chain employs TRBV20-1 and TRBJ2-1; TRBD2 might be the D (5 bases). Sequencing input: blood. The CDR3 nucleotides are TGCAGTGCTAGCCAAGGGAGTGCCAATGAGCAGTTCTTC. The encoded protein is CSASQGSANEQFF.